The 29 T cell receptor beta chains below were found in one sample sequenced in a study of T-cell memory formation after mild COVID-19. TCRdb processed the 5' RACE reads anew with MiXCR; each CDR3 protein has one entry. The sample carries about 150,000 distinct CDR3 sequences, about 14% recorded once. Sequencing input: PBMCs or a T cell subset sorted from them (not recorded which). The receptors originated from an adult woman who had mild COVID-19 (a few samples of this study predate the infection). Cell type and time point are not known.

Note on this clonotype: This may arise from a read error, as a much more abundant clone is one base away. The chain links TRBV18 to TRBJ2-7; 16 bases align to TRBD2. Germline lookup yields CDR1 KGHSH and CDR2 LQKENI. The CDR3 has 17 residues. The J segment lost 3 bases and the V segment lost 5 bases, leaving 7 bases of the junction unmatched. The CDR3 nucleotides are TGTGCCAGCTCAGCAGGGGGACTAGCGGGAGGGTACTACGAGCAGTACTTC. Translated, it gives CASSAGGLAGGYYEQYF. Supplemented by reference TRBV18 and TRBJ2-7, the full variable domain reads NAGVMQNPRHLVRRRGQEARLRCSPMKGHSHVYWYRQLPEEGLKFMVYLQKENIIDESGMPKERFSAEFPKEGPSILRIQQVVRGDSAAYFCASSAGGLAGGYYEQYFGPGTRLTVT.

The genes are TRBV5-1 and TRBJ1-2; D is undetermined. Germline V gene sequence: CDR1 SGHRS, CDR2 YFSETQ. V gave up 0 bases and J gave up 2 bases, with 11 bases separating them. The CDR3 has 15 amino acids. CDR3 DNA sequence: TGCGCCAGCAGCTTGGAGTTTGGGCAGAACTATGGCTACACCTTC. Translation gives CASSLEFGQNYGYTF.

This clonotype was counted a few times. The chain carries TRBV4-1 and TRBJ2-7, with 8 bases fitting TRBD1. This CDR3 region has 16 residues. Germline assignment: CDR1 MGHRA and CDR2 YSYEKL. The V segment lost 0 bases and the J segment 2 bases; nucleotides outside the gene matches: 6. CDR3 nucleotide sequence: TGCGCCAGCAGCCAAGATCCGGGGACAGGCACCTACGAGCAGTACTTC. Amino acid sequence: CASSQDPGTGTYEQYF.

CDR3 region: CASSSGLNTDTQYF. Here the CDR3 DNA reads TGTGCCAGCAGCTCAGGACTCAACACAGATACGCAGTATTTT. The chain carries TRBV7-3 and TRBJ2-3, with D possibly matching TRBD2 (5 bases). Trimming left V 4 bases short and J 2 bases short, with 10 bases between. CDR3 size: 14 residues. Germline CDR1 is SGHTA and CDR2 is FQGTGA.

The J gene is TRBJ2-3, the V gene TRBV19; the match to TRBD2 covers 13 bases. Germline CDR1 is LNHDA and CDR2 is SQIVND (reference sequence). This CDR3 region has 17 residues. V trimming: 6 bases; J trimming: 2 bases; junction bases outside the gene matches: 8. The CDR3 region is CASSTGLAGSFTDTQYF. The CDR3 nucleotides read TGTGCCAGTAGCACGGGACTAGCGGGGTCCTTCACAGATACGCAGTATTTT.

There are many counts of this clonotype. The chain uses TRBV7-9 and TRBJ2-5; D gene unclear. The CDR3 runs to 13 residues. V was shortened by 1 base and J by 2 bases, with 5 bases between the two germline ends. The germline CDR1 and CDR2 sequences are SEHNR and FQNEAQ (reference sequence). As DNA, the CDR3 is TGTGCCAGCAGCTTAGATGGTCAAGAGACCCAGTACTTC. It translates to CASSLDGQETQYF.

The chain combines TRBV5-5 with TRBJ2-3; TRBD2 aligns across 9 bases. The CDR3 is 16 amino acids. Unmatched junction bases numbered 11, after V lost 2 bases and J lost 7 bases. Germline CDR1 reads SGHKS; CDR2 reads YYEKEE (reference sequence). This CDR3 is CASSFGASGIGYTQYF. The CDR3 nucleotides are TGTGCCAGCAGCTTCGGGGCTAGCGGGATTGGCTATACGCAGTATTTT.

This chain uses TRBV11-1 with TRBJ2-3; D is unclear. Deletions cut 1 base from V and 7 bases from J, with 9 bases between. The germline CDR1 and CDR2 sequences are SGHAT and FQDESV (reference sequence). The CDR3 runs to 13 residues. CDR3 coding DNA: TGTGCCAGCAGCTTAGGTTCCGAAAATACGCAGTATTTT. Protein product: CASSLGSENTQYF.

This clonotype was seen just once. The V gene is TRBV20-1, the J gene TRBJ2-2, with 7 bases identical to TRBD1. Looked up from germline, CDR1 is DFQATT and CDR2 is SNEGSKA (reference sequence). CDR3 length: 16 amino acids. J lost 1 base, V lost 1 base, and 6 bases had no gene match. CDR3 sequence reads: CSARVAGTENTGELFF. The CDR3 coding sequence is TGCAGTGCTAGAGTAGCCGGGACAGAGAACACCGGGGAGCTGTTTTTT.

The CDR3 nucleotides are TGTGCCAGCAGACCCACGGGGGCTCACGGGGGAAACACCATATATTTT. This encodes CASRPTGAHGGNTIYF. The chain recombines TRBV25-1 with TRBJ1-3, with D possibly matching TRBD1 (6 bases). Trimming removed 6 bases at V and 4 bases at J, with 19 bases between. Germline CDR1 reads MGHDK; CDR2 reads SYGVNS. CDR3 length equals 16 residues.

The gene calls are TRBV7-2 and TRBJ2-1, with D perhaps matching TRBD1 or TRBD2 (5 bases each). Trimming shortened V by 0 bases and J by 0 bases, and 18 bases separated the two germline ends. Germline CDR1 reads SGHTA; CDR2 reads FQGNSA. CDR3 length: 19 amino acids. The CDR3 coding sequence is TGTGCCAGCAGCTTAGCGACGGGGCGCGGCAGCCGCTCCTACAATGAGCAGTTCTTC. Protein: CASSLATGRGSRSYNEQFF.

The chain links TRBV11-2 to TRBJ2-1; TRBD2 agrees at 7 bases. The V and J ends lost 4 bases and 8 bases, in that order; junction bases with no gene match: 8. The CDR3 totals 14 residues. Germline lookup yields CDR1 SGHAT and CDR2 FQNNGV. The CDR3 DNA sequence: TGTGCCAGCAGCTCCGGGGACTACCGGGATGAGCAGTTCTTC. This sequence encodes CASSSGDYRDEQFF.

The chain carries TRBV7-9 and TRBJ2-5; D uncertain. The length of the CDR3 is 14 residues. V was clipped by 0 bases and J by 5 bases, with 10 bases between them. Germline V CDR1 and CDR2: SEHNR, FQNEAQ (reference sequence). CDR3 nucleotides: TGTGCCAGCAGCTTAGCGGCCTCTCGGGAGACCCAGTACTTC. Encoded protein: CASSLAASRETQYF.

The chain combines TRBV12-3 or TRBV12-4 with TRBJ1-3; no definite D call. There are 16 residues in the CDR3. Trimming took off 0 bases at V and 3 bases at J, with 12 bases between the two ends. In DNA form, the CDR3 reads TGTGCCAGCAGTTTAGCACACACCGTGAGTGGAAACACCATATATTTT. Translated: CASSLAHTVSGNTIYF.

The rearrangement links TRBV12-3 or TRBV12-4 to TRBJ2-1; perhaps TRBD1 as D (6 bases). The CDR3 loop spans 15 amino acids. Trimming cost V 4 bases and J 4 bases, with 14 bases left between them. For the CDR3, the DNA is TGTGCCAGCAGTTCCCGGGACCAGGGGTACAATGAGCAGTTCTTC. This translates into CASSSRDQGYNEQFF.

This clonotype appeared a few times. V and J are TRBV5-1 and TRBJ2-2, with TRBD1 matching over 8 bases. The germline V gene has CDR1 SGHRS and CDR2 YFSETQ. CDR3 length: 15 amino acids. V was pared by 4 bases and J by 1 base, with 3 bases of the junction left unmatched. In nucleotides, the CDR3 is TGCGCCAGCAGCCACGGACAGGGGAACACCGGGGAGCTGTTTTTT. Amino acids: CASSHGQGNTGELFF.

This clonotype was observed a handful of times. CDR3 DNA sequence: TGTGCCAGCAGCTTAGGTACCATTAGGGGCTACGAGCAGTACTTC. This gives the protein CASSLGTIRGYEQYF. This sequence joins TRBV7-2 and TRBJ2-7; the D gene is possibly TRBD1 (5 bases). This CDR3 has 15 residues. Trimming cost V 1 base and J 3 bases, with 13 bases left between them. The V gene's germline CDR1 is SGHTA and CDR2 FQGNSA.

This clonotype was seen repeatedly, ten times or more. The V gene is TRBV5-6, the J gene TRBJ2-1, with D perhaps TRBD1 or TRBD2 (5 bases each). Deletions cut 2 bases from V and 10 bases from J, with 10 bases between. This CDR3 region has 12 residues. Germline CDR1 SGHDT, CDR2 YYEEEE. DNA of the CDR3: TGTGCCAGCAGCTTAGTTTGGGGGGAGCAGTTCTTC. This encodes CASSLVWGEQFF.

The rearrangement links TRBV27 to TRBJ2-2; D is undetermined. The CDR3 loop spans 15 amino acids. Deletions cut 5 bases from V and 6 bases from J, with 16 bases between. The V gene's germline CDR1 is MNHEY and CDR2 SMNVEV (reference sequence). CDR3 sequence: CASSPGRSVAGELFF. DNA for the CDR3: TGTGCCAGCAGTCCTGGCAGGAGTGTGGCCGGGGAGCTGTTTTTT.

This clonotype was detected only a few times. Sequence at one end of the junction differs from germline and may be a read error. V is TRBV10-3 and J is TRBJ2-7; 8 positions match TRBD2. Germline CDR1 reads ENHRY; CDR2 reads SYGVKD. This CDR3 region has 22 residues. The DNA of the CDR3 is TGTGCCATCTGTGAGACGGTGTTCCGTAGCGGGACCTTAAAGCCGGCTCATTACGAGCAGTACTTC. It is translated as CAICETVFRSGTLKPAHYEQYF.

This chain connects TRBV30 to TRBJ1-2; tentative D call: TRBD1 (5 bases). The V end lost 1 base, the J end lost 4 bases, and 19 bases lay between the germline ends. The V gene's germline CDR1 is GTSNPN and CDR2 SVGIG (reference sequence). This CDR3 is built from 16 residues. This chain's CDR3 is CAWSAPGESLTYGYTF. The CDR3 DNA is TGTGCCTGGAGTGCCCCGGGGGAATCCTTAACCTATGGCTACACCTTC. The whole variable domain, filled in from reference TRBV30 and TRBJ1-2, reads SQTIHQWPATLVQPVGSPLSLECTVEGTSNPNLYWYRQAAGRGLQLLFYSVGIGQISSEVPQNLSASRPQDRQFILSSKKLLLSDSGFYLCAWSAPGESLTYGYTFGSGTRLTVV.

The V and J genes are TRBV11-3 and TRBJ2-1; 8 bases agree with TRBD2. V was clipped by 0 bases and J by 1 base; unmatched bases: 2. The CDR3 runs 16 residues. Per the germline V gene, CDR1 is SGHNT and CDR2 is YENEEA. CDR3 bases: TGTGCCAGCAGCTTAGACGCGGGGGGTTCCTACAATGAGCAGTTCTTC. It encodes CASSLDAGGSYNEQFF.

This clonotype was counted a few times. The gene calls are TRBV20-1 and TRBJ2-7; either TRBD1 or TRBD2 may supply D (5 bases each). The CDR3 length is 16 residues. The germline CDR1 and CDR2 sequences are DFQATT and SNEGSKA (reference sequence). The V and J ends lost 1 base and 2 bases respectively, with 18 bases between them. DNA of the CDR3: TGCAGTGCTAGAGGGGGGTTTGGCTTAGCGACCTACGAGCAGTACTTC. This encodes CSARGGFGLATYEQYF.

The CDR3 DNA reads as TGTGCCAGCAGTTATGTTGATGGGACCCAGTACTTC. Residues: CASSYVDGTQYF. The V call is TRBV12-3 or TRBV12-4, the J call TRBJ2-5; D remains unclear. Between the trimmed V and J ends, which lost 4 bases and 7 bases, there was a span of 10 bases. CDR3 length: 12 residues.

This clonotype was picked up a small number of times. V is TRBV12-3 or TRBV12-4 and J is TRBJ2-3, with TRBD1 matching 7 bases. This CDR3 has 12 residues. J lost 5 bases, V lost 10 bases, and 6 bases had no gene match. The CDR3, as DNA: TGTGCCATCGACAGGGTCGGAGATACGCAGTATTTT. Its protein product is CAIDRVGDTQYF.

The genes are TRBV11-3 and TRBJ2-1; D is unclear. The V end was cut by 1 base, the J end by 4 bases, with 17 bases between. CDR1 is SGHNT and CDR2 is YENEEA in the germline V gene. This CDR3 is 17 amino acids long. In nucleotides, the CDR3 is TGTGCCAGCAGCTTAGCCCATCTGGGGTCCGGATACAATGAGCAGTTCTTC. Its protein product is CASSLAHLGSGYNEQFF.

The chain's CDR3 is CASSLSWGKITEAFF. For the CDR3, the DNA is TGCGCCAGCAGTCTCAGCTGGGGAAAGATCACTGAAGCTTTCTTT. V gene TRBV23-1 combines with J gene TRBJ1-1; no reliable D call. TRBV23-1 is an open reading frame, and its role is uncertain. V gave up 4 bases and J gave up 4 bases, with 16 bases separating them. The CDR3 is 15 amino acids.

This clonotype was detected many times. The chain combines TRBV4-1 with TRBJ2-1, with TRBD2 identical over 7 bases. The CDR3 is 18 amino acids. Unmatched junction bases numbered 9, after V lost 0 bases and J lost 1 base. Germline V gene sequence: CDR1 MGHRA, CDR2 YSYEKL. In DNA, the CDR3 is TGCGCCAGCAGCCAAGAGGTCGCCTCTAGCGGTTCCTACAATGAGCAGTTCTTC. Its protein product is CASSQEVASSGSYNEQFF.

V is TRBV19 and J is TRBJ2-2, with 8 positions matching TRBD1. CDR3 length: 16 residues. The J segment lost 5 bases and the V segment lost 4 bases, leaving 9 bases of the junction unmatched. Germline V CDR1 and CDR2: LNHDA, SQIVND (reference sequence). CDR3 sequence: CASSTPTGGPTGELFF. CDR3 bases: TGTGCCAGTAGTACCCCTACAGGGGGGCCAACCGGGGAGCTGTTTTTT. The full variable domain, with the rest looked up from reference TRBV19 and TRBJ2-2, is DGGITQSPKYLFRKEGQNVTLSCEQNLNHDAMYWYRQDPGQGLRLIYYSQIVNDFQKGDIAEGYSVSREKKESFPLTVTSAQKNPTAFYLCASSTPTGGPTGELFFGEGSRLTVL.